The clone carrying this T cell receptor (beta chain) appeared once. Treatment denoted: preoperative locoregional IRX-2 cytokine immunotherapy. Samples came from a phase Ib trial of preoperative locoregional IRX-2 cytokine immunotherapy. Profiling relied on immunoSEQ multiplex PCR, and the TCRdb table lists in-frame clones only, not all of them. Of about 33,000 clones in the sample, nearly 90% were seen once. Germline assignment: CDR1 WNHNN and CDR2 SYGVQD (reference sequence). V was clipped by 9 bases and J by 8 bases; unmatched bases: 13. The CDR3 is made up of 15 amino acids. The entry originates in a study of preoperative IRX-2 immunotherapy in early breast cancer.

The source is a human donor with breast cancer. The source material was tumor tissue, sampled after IRX-2 immunotherapy. The rearrangement links TRBV10-1 to TRBJ1-6, with 7 bases identical to TRBD1. The CDR3: CARDRSQGGHSPLHF. CDR3 nucleotides: TGCGCCAGGGACAGGTCACAAGGTGGGCATTCACCCCTCCACTTT.